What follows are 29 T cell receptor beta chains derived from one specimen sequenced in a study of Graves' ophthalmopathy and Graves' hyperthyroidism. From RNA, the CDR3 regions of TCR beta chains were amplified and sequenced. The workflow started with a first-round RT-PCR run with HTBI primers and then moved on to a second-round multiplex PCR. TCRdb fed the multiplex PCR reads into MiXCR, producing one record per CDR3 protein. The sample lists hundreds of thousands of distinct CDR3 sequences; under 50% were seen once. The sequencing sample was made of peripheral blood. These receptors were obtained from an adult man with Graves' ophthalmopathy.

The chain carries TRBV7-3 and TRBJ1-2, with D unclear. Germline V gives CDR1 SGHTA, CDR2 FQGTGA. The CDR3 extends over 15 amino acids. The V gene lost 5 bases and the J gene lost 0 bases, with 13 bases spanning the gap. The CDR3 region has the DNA TGTGCCAGCAGCGAAGGCAGTAACCCTAACTATGGCTACACCTTC. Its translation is CASSEGSNPNYGYTF.

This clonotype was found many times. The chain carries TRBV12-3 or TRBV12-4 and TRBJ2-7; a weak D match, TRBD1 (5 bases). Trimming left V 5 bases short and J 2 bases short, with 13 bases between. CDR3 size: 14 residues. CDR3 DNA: TGTGCCAGCAGTCCGCGGACATTTACCTACGAGCAGTACTTC. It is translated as CASSPRTFTYEQYF.

CDR3 protein: CSAYRVDAGELFF. The CDR3 DNA reads as TGCAGTGCATACAGGGTTGACGCCGGGGAGCTGTTTTTT. The rearrangement joins TRBV20-1 to TRBJ2-2; D perhaps matches TRBD1 (6 bases). V gave up 6 bases and J gave up 6 bases, with 14 bases separating them. The CDR3 has 13 amino acids. Germline V gene lookup returns CDR1 DFQATT and CDR2 SNEGSKA (reference sequence).

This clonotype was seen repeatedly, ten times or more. Here the CDR3 reads CASSSPRKETQYF. The CDR3 coding sequence is TGTGCCAGCAGCTCCCCAAGAAAAGAGACCCAGTACTTC. J is TRBJ2-5 and V is TRBV7-9; D is unclear. Trimming left V 4 bases short and J 3 bases short, with 9 bases between. This CDR3 is built from 13 residues. CDR1 is SEHNR, CDR2 FQNEAQ, per germline (reference sequence).

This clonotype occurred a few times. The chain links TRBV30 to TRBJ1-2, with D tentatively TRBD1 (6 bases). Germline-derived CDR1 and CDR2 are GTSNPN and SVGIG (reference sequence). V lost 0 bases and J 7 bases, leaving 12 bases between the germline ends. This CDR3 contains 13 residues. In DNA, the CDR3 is TGTGCCTGGAGTGTCGGAGGGGGTCCTGGCTACACCTTC. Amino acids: CAWSVGGGPGYTF. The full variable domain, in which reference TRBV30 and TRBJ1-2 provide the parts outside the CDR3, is SQTIHQWPATLVQPVGSPLSLECTVEGTSNPNLYWYRQAAGRGLQLLFYSVGIGQISSEVPQNLSASRPQDRQFILSSKKLLLSDSGFYLCAWSVGGGPGYTFGSGTRLTVV.

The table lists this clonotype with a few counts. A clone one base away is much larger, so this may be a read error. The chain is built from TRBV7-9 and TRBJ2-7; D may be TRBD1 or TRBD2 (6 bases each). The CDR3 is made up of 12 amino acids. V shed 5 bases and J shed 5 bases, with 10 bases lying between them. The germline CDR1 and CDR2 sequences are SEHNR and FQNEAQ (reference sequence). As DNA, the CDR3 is TGTGCCAGCAGCGTACGGGGGCACGAGCAGTACTTC. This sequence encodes CASSVRGHEQYF.

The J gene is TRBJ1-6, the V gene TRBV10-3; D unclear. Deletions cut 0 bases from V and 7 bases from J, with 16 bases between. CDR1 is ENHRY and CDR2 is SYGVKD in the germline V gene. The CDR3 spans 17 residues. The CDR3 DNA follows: TGTGCCATCAGTGAGTCGCCGGTAGGCGGGGAGAATTCACCCCTCCACTTT. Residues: CAISESPVGGENSPLHF.

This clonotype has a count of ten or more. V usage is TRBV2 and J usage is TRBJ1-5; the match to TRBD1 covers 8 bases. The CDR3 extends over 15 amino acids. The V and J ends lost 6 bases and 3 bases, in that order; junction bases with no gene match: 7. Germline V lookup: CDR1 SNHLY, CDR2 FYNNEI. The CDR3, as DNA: TGTGCCAGCAGGCCGGACAGGGCTAACAATCAGCCCCAGCATTTT. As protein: CASRPDRANNQPQHF.

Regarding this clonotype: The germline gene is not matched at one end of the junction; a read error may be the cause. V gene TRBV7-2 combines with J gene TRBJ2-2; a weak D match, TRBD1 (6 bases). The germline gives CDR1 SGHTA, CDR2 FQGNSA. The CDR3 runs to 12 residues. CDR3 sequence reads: CASSEGGGEQFF. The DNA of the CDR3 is TGTGCCAGCAGCGAAGGGGGTGGGGAGCAGTTTTTT. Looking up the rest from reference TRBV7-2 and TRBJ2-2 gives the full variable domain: GAGVSQSPSNKVTEKGKDVELRCDPISGHTALYWYRQSLGQGLEFLIYFQGNSAPDKSGLPSDRFSAERTGGSVSTLTIQRTQQEDSAVYLCASSEGGGEQFFGEGSRLTVL.

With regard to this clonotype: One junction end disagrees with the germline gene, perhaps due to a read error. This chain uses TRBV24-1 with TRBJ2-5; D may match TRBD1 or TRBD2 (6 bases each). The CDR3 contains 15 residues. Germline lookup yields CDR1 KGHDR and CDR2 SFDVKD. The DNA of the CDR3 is TGTGCCAGCAGTTCCCAGTACGGGGGCGGGGAGACCCAGTACTTC. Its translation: CASSSQYGGGETQYF.

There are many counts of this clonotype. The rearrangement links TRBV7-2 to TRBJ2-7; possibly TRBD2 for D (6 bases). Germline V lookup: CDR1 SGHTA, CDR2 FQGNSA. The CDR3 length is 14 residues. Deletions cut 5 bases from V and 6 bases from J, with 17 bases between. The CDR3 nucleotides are TGTGCCAGCAGCGGGAGTTCGGGAGCTGTCGAGCAGTACTTC. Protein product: CASSGSSGAVEQYF.

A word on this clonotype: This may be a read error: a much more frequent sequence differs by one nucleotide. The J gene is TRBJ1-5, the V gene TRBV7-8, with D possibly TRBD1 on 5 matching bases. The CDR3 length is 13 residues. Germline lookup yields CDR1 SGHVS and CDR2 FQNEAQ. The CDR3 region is CAGSLQDKQPQHF. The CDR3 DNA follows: TGTGCCGGCAGCTTACAGGATAAACAGCCCCAGCATTTT. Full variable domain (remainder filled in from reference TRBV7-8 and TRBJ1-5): GAGVSQSPRYKVAKRGQDVALRCDPISGHVSLFWYQQALGQGPEFLTYFQNEAQLDKSGLPSDRFFAERPEGSVSTLKIQRTQQEDSAVYLCAGSLQDKQPQHFGDGTRLSIL.

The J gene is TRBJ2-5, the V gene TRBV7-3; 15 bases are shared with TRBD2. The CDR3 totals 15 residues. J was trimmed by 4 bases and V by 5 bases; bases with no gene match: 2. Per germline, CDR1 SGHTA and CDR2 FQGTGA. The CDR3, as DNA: TGTGCCAGCAGCAGGACTAGCGGGGGGGCAGAGACCCAGTACTTC. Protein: CASSRTSGGAETQYF.

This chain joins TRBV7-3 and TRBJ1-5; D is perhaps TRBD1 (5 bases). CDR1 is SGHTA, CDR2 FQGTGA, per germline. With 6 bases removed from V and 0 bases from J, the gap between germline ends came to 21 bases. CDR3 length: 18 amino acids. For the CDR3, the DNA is TGTGCCAGCAGTTTATCCCGGGGGGATACATATAGCAATCAGCCCCAGCATTTT. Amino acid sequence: CASSLSRGDTYSNQPQHF.

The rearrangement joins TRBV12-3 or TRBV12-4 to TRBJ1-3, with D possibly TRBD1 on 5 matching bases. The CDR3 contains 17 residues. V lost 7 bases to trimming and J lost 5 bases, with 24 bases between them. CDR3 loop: CASTIATRAGLRNTIYF. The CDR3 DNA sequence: TGTGCCAGCACCATAGCCACCAGGGCAGGGCTAAGAAACACCATATATTTT.

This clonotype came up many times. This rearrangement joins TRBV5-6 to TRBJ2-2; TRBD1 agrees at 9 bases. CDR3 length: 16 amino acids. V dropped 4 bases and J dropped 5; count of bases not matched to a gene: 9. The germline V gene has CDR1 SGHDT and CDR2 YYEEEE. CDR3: CASSLGGTGRTGELFF. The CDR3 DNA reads TGTGCCAGCAGCCTAGGCGGGACAGGGCGGACCGGGGAGCTGTTTTTT.

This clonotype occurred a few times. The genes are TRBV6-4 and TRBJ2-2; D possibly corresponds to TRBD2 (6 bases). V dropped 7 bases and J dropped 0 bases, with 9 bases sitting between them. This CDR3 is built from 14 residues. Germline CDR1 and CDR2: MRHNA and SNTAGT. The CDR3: CASKEGTNTGELFF. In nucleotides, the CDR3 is TGTGCCAGCAAGGAGGGAACGAACACCGGGGAGCTGTTTTTT.

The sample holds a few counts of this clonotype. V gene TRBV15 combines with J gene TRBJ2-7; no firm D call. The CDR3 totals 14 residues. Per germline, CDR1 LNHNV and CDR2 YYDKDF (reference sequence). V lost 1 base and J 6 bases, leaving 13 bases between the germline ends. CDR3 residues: CATSRGLTPGEQYF. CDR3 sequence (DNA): TGTGCCACCAGCAGAGGTTTAACTCCCGGCGAGCAGTACTTC.

CDR3: CSARAPGGITKQYF. The CDR3 bases are TGCAGTGCTAGGGCTCCCGGCGGGATTACGAAGCAGTACTTC. This chain joins TRBV20-1 and TRBJ2-7, with TRBD2 as a possible D gene (6 bases). V lost 3 bases and J lost 8, with 20 bases in between. The CDR3 runs 14 residues. Germline assignment: CDR1 DFQATT and CDR2 SNEGSKA (reference sequence).

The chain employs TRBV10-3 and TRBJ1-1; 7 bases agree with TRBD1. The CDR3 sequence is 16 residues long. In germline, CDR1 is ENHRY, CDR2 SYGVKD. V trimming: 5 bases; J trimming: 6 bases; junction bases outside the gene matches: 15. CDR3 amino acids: CAISNNNVGTASEAFF. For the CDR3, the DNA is TGTGCCATCAGTAATAATAATGTTGGGACAGCGTCTGAAGCTTTCTTT.

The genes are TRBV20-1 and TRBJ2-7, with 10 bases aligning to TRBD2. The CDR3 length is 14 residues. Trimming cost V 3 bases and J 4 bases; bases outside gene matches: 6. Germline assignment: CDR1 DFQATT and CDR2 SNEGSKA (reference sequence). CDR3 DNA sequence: TGCAGTGCTAGCGGCTCTAGCGGGAGTTACGAGCAGTACTTC. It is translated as CSASGSSGSYEQYF.

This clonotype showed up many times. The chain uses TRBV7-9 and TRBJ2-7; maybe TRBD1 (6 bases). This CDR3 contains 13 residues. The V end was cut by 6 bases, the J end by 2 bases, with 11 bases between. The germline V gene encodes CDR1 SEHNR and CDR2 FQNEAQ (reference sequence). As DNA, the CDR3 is TGTGCCAGCAGTCCAGGGGTAACCTACGAGCAGTACTTC. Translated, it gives CASSPGVTYEQYF.

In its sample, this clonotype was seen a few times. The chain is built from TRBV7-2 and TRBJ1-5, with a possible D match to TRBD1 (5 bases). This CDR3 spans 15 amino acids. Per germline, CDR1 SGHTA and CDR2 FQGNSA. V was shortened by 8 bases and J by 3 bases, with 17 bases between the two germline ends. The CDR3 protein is CASSPPGGVNQPQHF. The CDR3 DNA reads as TGTGCCAGCTCACCACCCGGGGGGGTCAATCAGCCCCAGCATTTT.

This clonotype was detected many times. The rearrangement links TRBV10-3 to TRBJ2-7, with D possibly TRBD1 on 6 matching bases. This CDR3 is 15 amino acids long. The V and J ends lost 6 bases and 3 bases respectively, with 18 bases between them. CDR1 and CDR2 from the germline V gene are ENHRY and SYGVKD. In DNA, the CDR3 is TGTGCCATCAGCGAAACGACGGACAGATTCTACGAGCAGTACTTC. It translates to CAISETTDRFYEQYF.

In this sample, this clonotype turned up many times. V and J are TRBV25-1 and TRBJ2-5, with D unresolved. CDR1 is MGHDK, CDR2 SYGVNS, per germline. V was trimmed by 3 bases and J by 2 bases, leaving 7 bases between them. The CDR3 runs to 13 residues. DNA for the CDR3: TGTGCCAGCAGTGATCCTCCTCAAGAGACCCAGTACTTC. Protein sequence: CASSDPPQETQYF. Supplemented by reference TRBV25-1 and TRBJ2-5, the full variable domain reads EADIYQTPRYLVIGTGKKITLECSQTMGHDKMYWYQQDPGMELHLIHYSYGVNSTEKGDLSSESTVSRIRTEHFPLTLESARPSHTSQYLCASSDPPQETQYFGPGTRLLVL.

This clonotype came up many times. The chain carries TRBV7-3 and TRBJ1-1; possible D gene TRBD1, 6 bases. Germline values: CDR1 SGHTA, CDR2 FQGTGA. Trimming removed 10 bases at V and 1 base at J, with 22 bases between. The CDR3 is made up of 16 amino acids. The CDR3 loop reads CATPPWGAIGNTEAFF. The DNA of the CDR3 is TGTGCCACTCCTCCATGGGGGGCTATTGGGAACACTGAAGCTTTCTTT.

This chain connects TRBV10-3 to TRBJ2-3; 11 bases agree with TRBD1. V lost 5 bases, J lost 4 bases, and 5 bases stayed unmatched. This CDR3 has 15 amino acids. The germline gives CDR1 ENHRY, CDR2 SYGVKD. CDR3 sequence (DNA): TGTGCCATCAGTCCGGGACAGGGGGGAGCAGATACGCAGTATTTT. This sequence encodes CAISPGQGGADTQYF.

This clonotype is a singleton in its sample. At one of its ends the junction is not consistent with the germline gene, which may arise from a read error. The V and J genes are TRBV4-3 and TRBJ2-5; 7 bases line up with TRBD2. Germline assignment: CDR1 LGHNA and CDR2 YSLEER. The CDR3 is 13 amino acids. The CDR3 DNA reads TGCCCCAGCAGCCAACCCCGCGGGGGGACCCAGTACTTC. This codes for CPSSQPRGGTQYF.

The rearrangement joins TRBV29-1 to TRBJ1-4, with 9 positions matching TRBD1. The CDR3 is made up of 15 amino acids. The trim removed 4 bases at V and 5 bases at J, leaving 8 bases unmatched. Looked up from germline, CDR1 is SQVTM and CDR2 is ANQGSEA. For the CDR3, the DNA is TGCAGCGTTGTACCAGCGGGACAGGGAAATGAAAAACTGTTTTTT. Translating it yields CSVVPAGQGNEKLFF.